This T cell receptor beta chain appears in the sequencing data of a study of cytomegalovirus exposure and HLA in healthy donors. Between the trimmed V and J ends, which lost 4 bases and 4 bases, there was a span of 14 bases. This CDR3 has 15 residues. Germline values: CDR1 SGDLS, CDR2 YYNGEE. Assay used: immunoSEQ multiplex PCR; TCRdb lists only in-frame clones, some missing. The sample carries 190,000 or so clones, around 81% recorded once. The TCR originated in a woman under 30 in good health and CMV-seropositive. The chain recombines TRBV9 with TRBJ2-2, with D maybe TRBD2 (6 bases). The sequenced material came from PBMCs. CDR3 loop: CASSLVWRGTGELFF. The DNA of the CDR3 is TGTGCCAGCAGCCTAGTATGGAGGGGCACCGGGGAGCTGTTTTTT.